This passage covers 20 T cell receptor beta chains from one sample sequenced in a study of CD8 T cells in ankylosing spondylitis. MiXCR was run by TCRdb on the 5' RACE reads, yielding one entry per CDR3 protein. The profile shows under 200,000 distinct CDR3 sequences, around a tenth of them singletons. Input material: blood, either unsorted or a sorted T cell fraction (not recorded which). The receptors were gathered from a female donor with ankylosing spondylitis or in good health (not recorded which).

The sample holds a few counts of this clonotype. J is TRBJ1-5 and V is TRBV15, with D maybe TRBD1 (5 bases). The CDR3 runs 16 residues. Germline assignment: CDR1 LNHNV and CDR2 YYDKDF (reference sequence). V was trimmed by 4 bases and J by 3 bases, leaving 16 bases between them. The CDR3 DNA reads as TGTGCCACCAGCACCCTTACTGGGGCTTCCAATCAGCCCCAGCATTTT. It yields the protein CATSTLTGASNQPQHF.

This clonotype was observed a handful of times. V is TRBV4-3 and J is TRBJ2-7; D possibly corresponds to TRBD2 (5 bases). Germline values: CDR1 LGHNA, CDR2 YSLEER. Trimming took off 4 bases at V and 3 bases at J, with 16 bases between the two ends. CDR3 size: 15 residues. The CDR3, as DNA: TGCGCCAGCAGCCTGGGCAGCGGTAGCAGCTACGAGCAGTACTTC. Residues: CASSLGSGSSYEQYF.

Sample share makes this clonotype medium-sized (0.01 to 0.1%). The chain links TRBV27 to TRBJ2-7, with D possibly being TRBD1 (6 bases). Germline V CDR1 and CDR2: MNHEY, SMNVEV (reference sequence). The CDR3 covers 13 residues. The V end was cut by 5 bases, the J end by 3 bases, with 11 bases between. The DNA for the CDR3 is TGTGCCAGCAGTGTCTCACAGGGCTACGAGCAGTACTTC. As protein: CASSVSQGYEQYF.

The sample holds a few counts of this clonotype. V gene TRBV10-2 combines with J gene TRBJ2-4; a possible D gene is TRBD1 (5 bases). CDR3 length equals 12 residues. V was pared by 3 bases and J by 6 bases, with 6 bases between. CDR1 is WSHSY, CDR2 SAAADI, per germline. The CDR3 sequence is CASSEGANIQYF. In DNA form, the CDR3 reads TGCGCCAGCAGTGAAGGGGCAAACATTCAGTACTTC.

The V gene is TRBV30, the J gene TRBJ2-7, with a weak D call TRBD2 (5 bases). CDR3 size: 13 residues. Trimming shortened V by 0 bases and J by 13 bases, and 19 bases separated the two germline ends. The V gene's germline CDR1 is GTSNPN and CDR2 SVGIG (reference sequence). The CDR3 DNA reads as TGTGCCTGGAGTGTACATGAGGGCCCCGTCCCTTACTTC. It yields the protein CAWSVHEGPVPYF.

CDR3 in amino acids: CASSEPSGRPRPYF. In nucleotides, the CDR3 is TGTGCCAGCAGTGAACCTAGCGGGAGACCCCGACCGTACTTC. The V gene is TRBV2, the J gene TRBJ2-4; TRBD2 matches at 10 bases. Trimming cost V 2 bases and J 15 bases; bases outside gene matches: 10. CDR3 length equals 14 residues. Germline V CDR1 and CDR2: SNHLY, FYNNEI.

This clonotype was seen many times. The chain is built from TRBV5-6 and TRBJ1-1; D remains ambiguous. This CDR3 is 13 amino acids long. The V gene lost 5 bases and the J gene lost 0 bases, with 8 bases spanning the gap. The V gene's germline CDR1 is SGHDT and CDR2 YYEEEE. The CDR3 sequence is CASSATVNTEAFF. CDR3 sequence (DNA): TGTGCCAGCAGTGCGACGGTGAACACTGAAGCTTTCTTT.

This clonotype was found many times. The chain combines TRBV5-6 with TRBJ2-1; 7 positions match TRBD2. V shed 9 bases, J shed 9 bases, and the junction held 12 bases outside the gene matches. The CDR3 extends over 13 amino acids. In germline, CDR1 is SGHDT, CDR2 YYEEEE. CDR3 DNA: TGTGCCACCAACCCCCGGGGAGGGACTGAGCAGTTCTTC. It yields the protein CATNPRGGTEQFF.

This clonotype was found many times. The V call is TRBV6-4, the J call TRBJ2-1, with 7 positions matching TRBD2. Germline CDR1 is MRHNA and CDR2 is SNTAGT. This CDR3 has 15 amino acids. V shed 0 bases and J 6 bases; nucleotides not matched to a gene: 5. CDR3 DNA sequence: TGTGCCAGCAGTGACTCTGGGGGAGGGCCCAATGAGCAGTTCTTC. Encoded protein: CASSDSGGGPNEQFF.

This clonotype was detected ten times or more. V usage is TRBV20-1 and J usage is TRBJ2-1, with D hard to call. Trimming pared 0 bases from V and 4 bases from J, leaving 7 bases between. Germline V gene sequence: CDR1 DFQATT, CDR2 SNEGSKA (reference sequence). The CDR3 contains 13 residues. This CDR3 reads CSAREGSYNEQFF. DNA for the CDR3: TGCAGTGCTAGAGAGGGAAGTTACAATGAGCAGTTCTTC.

This chain links TRBV19 with TRBJ2-2; D not certain. This CDR3 is 11 amino acids long. CDR1 is LNHDA and CDR2 is SQIVND in the germline V gene (reference sequence). V was clipped by 7 bases and J by 7 bases, with 7 bases between them. For the CDR3, the DNA is TGTGCCAGTACCTCGAGCGGGGAGCTGTTTTTT. This translates into CASTSSGELFF.

This clonotype was counted between two and nine times. The chain couples TRBV30 to TRBJ2-1, with 9 nucleotides matching TRBD2. CDR1 is GTSNPN, CDR2 SVGIG, per germline (reference sequence). V shed 0 bases, J shed 8 bases, and the junction held 5 bases outside the gene matches. The CDR3 runs to 14 residues. The CDR3 nucleotides read TGTGCCTGGAGTGTAGGACTAGCGAAGGATGAGCAGTTCTTC. This encodes CAWSVGLAKDEQFF.

This clonotype has a handful of counts. This chain joins TRBV9 and TRBJ2-1; D not certain. Trimming took off 3 bases at V and 10 bases at J, with 14 bases between the two ends. The germline V gene encodes CDR1 SGDLS and CDR2 YYNGEE. This CDR3 has 13 residues. CDR3 region: CASSESGRNEQFF. CDR3 sequence (DNA): TGTGCCAGCAGCGAGTCTGGGCGGAACGAGCAGTTCTTC.

This clonotype occurred a few times. The chain combines TRBV9 with TRBJ2-1; TRBD2 matches at 8 bases. The V and J ends lost 3 bases and 8 bases, in that order; junction bases with no gene match: 10. The V gene's germline CDR1 is SGDLS and CDR2 YYNGEE. CDR3 length: 15 residues. This chain's CDR3 is CASSAGAGVHHEQFF. The CDR3 nucleotides read TGTGCCAGCAGCGCGGGAGCGGGAGTCCACCATGAGCAGTTCTTC.

This clonotype was seen many times. The CDR3 reads CASSFFGGGSSYEQYF. The CDR3 DNA reads as TGTGCCAGCAGCTTTTTTGGCGGGGGAAGCTCCTACGAGCAGTACTTC. The chain combines TRBV7-9 with TRBJ2-7, with 7 bases that match TRBD2. V was pared by 3 bases and J by 0 bases, with 8 bases of the junction left unmatched. Germline V gene sequence: CDR1 SEHNR, CDR2 FQNEAQ (reference sequence). The CDR3 length is 16 residues.

This clonotype was detected a few times. This sequence joins TRBV9 and TRBJ1-4; 9 positions agree with TRBD1. Germline lookup yields CDR1 SGDLS and CDR2 YYNGEE. This CDR3 has 16 residues. Losses at the gene ends were 3 bases for V and 0 bases for J; bases not matched to a gene: 3. The CDR3 DNA follows: TGTGCCAGCAGCGCTGGGACAGGGTCAACTAATGAAAAACTGTTTTTT. Its translation is CASSAGTGSTNEKLFF.

This clonotype was observed at least ten times. The CDR3 loop is CASSPPRGTVADTQYF. The CDR3 bases are TGTGCCAGCAGCCCCCCCCGCGGGACGGTGGCAGATACGCAGTATTTT. The J gene is TRBJ2-3, the V gene TRBV7-9, with D tentatively TRBD2 (6 bases). The CDR3 spans 16 residues. Germline loops: CDR1 SEHNR, CDR2 FQNEAQ (reference sequence). The germline V and J ends were trimmed by 5 bases and 4 bases, with 19 bases remaining between them.

This clonotype was seen a handful of times. The chain employs TRBV12-3 or TRBV12-4 and TRBJ1-2; no clear D. V lost 1 base and J 7 bases, leaving 10 bases between the germline ends. This CDR3 has 13 residues. The CDR3 DNA reads as TGTGCCAGCAGTTTAGGAGCTGGCGGTGGCTACACCTTC. Protein product: CASSLGAGGGYTF.

This clonotype has more than one count but fewer than ten. This chain uses TRBV12-3 or TRBV12-4 with TRBJ2-2; D is perhaps TRBD1 (5 bases). The CDR3 contains 14 residues. V dropped 3 bases and J dropped 8 bases, with 13 bases sitting between them. CDR3 sequence: CASSLVGAGGELFF. DNA of the CDR3: TGTGCCAGCAGTTTGGTAGGGGCCGGGGGGGAGCTGTTTTTT.

This clonotype has more than one count but fewer than ten. V and J are TRBV18 and TRBJ2-1; D is uncertain. The CDR3 length is 14 residues. V lost 1 base, J lost 13 bases, and 17 bases lay in between. Germline CDR1 and CDR2: KGHSH and LQKENI. CDR3 DNA sequence: TGTGCCAGCTCACCACTTTCAGTTCCGGAACCTCAGTTCTTC. This translates into CASSPLSVPEPQFF.